This T cell receptor beta chain was identified in a study of blood T cell repertoires in COVID-19. Data came from immunoSEQ multiplex PCR; TCRdb stores just in-frame clones and leaves some out. The data show fewer than 250,000 clones, around 86% seen once. Source material: PBMCs or T cells enriched from blood (not recorded which). This receptor was obtained from a man in his thirties or forties in a cohort exposed to, infected with or recovered from COVID-19 (not recorded which).

The CDR3 reads CASSLQGAEGYTF. CDR3 DNA: TGTGCCAGCAGCTTACAGGGAGCTGAGGGCTACACCTTC. The chain uses TRBV5-4 and TRBJ1-2, with D possibly matching TRBD1 (6 bases). The V end was cut by 2 bases, the J end by 8 bases, with 13 bases between. Germline values: CDR1 SGHNT, CDR2 YYREEE (reference sequence). CDR3 length equals 13 residues. Looking up the rest from reference TRBV5-4 and TRBJ1-2 gives the full variable domain: ETGVTQSPTHLIKTRGQQVTLRCSSQSGHNTVSWYQQALGQGPQFIFQYYREEENGRGNFPPRFSGLQFPNYSSELNVNALELDDSALYLCASSLQGAEGYTFGSGTRLTVV.